Presented here are 5 T cell receptor beta chains from one specimen sequenced in a study of blood T cell repertoires in COVID-19. Here immunoSEQ multiplex PCR was the method, and the copy in TCRdb shows in-frame clones only, minus some. This table holds about 210,000 clones, about 91% found once. Sequencing was performed on peripheral blood. All receptors come from a man younger than 40 with acute or convalescent COVID-19.

This chain joins TRBV5-8 and TRBJ1-5, with D possibly matching TRBD1 (6 bases). Trimming pared 2 bases from V and 2 bases from J, leaving 20 bases between. CDR1 and CDR2 from the germline V gene are SGHTS and YDEGEE. The CDR3 length is 18 residues. CDR3 amino acids: CASSLGDMEPWGNQPQHF. The CDR3 bases are TGTGCCAGCAGCTTAGGGGACATGGAACCTTGGGGCAATCAGCCCCAGCATTTT.

This clone has just one count. This chain connects TRBV28 to TRBJ1-3, with 8 bases aligning to TRBD1. The junction had 2 bases not matched to a gene; V was cut back by 4 bases and J by 3 bases. The CDR3 runs to 14 residues. CDR1 MDHEN and CDR2 SYDVKM come from the germline V gene. The CDR3, as DNA: TGTGCCAGCAGTTCAGGGGGCGTTGGAAACACCATATATTTT. It specifies CASSSGGVGNTIYF.

This chain links TRBV5-1 with TRBJ1-1; D remains unclear. Trimming left V 4 bases short and J 3 bases short, with 10 bases between. The CDR3 consists of 13 residues. Germline V gives CDR1 SGHRS, CDR2 YFSETQ. The CDR3 region is CASSRGSDTEAFF. CDR3 nucleotides: TGCGCCAGCAGCAGAGGGTCTGACACTGAAGCTTTCTTT.

This chain joins TRBV10-3 and TRBJ2-7; 9 positions match TRBD2. CDR3 size: 17 residues. CDR1 ENHRY and CDR2 SYGVKD come from the germline V gene. J lost 0 bases, V lost 3 bases, and 9 bases had no gene match. Here the CDR3 DNA reads TGTGCCATCAGTGACGGGGCTAGCGGGGTCTTCTCCTACGAGCAGTACTTC. It yields the protein CAISDGASGVFSYEQYF.

The chain recombines TRBV5-4 with TRBJ1-2, with a possible D match to TRBD1 (5 bases). Trimming removed 4 bases at V and 8 bases at J, with 12 bases between. The CDR3 loop spans 12 amino acids. The germline CDR1 and CDR2 sequences are SGHNT and YYREEE (reference sequence). The CDR3 spells CASSTRVEGYTF. The CDR3 DNA reads TGTGCCAGCAGCACCAGGGTAGAGGGCTACACCTTC.